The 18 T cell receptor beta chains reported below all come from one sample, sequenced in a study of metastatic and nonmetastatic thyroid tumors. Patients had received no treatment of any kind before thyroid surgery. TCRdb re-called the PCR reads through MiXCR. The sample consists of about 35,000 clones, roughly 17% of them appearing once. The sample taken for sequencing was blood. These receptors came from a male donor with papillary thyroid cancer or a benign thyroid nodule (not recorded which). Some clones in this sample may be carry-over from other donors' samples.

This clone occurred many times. The CDR3 is CASSLQDRGPQFF. The CDR3 nucleotides read TGTGCCAGCAGCTTACAGGACAGGGGGCCGCAGTTCTTC. The chain links TRBV7-9 to TRBJ2-1; 11 positions match TRBD1. The V gene end was trimmed by 2 bases and the J gene end by 12 bases; junction bases not matched to a gene: 3. The CDR3 runs 13 residues. Germline V lookup: CDR1 SEHNR, CDR2 FQNEAQ (reference sequence).

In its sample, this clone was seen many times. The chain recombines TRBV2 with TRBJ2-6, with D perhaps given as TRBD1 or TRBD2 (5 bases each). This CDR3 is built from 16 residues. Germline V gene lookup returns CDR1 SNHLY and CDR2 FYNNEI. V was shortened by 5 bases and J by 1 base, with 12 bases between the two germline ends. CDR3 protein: CASSWDGRSGANVLTF. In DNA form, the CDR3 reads TGTGCCAGCAGTTGGGACGGCCGATCTGGGGCCAACGTCCTGACTTTC.

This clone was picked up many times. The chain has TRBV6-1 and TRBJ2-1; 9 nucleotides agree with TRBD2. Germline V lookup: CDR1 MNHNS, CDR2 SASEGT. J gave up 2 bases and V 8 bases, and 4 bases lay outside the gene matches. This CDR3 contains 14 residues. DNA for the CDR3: TGTGCCAGCTTAGCGGGAGTCGCCTACAATGAGCAGTTCTTC. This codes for CASLAGVAYNEQFF.

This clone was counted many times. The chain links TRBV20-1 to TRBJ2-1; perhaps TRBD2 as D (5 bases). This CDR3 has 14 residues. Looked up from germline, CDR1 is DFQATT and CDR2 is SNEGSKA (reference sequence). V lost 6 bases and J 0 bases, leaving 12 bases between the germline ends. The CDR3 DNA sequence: TGCAGTGCGACGGGGTACCGCTCCTACAATGAGCAGTTCTTC. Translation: CSATGYRSYNEQFF.

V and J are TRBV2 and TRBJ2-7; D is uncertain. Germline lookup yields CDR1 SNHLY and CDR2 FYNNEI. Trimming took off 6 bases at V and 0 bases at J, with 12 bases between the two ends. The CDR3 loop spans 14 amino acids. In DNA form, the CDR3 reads TGTGCCAGCAGCGTTACCTGGAGCTCCTACGAGCAGTACTTC. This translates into CASSVTWSSYEQYF.

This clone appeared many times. CDR3 residues: CASTLIFGTEAFF. CDR3 in DNA: TGTGCCAGCACCCTTATTTTTGGCACTGAAGCTTTCTTT. The V gene is TRBV12-3 or TRBV12-4, the J gene TRBJ1-1; D ambiguous. The CDR3 covers 13 residues. Trimming removed 7 bases from V and 4 bases from J, with 13 bases in between.

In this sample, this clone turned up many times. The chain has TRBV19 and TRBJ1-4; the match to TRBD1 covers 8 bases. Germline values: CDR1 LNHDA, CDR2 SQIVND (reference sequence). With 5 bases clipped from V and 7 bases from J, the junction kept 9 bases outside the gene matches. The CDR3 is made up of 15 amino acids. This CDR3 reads CASSPQGARGEKLFF. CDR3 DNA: TGTGCCAGTAGTCCCCAGGGGGCCCGGGGTGAAAAACTGTTTTTT.

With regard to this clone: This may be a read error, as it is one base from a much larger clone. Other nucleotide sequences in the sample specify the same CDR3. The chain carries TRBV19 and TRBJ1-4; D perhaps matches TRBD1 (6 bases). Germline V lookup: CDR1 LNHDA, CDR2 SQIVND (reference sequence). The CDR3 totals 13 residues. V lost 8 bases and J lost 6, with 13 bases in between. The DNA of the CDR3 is TGTGCCAGTGGTGGGAACAGGGATGAAAAACTGTTTTTT. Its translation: CASGGNRDEKLFF.

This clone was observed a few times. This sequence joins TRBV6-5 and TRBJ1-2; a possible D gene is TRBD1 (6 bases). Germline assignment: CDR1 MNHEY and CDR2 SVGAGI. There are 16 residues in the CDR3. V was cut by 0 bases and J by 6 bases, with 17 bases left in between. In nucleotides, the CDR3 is TGTGCCAGCAGTTACTCAACCGGGGGGCCCTCCGATGGCTACACCTTC. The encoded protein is CASSYSTGGPSDGYTF.

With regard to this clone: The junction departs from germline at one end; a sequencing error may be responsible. In nucleotides, the CDR3 is TGCAGCTCCCAAAGGACTAGCGGGGTAAGCTCCTACAATGATCAGTTCTTC. Protein product: CSSQRTSGVSSYNDQFF. This chain connects TRBV29-1 to TRBJ2-1; 12 positions agree with TRBD2. The CDR3 consists of 17 residues. The germline V gene encodes CDR1 SQVTM and CDR2 ANQGSEA.

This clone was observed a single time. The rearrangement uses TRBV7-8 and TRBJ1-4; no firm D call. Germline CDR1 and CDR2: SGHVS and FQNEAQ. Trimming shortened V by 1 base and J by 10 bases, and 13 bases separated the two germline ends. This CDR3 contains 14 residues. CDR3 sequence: CASSLEPFRGKLFF. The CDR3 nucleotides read TGTGCCAGCAGCTTAGAACCGTTTCGGGGAAAACTGTTTTTT.

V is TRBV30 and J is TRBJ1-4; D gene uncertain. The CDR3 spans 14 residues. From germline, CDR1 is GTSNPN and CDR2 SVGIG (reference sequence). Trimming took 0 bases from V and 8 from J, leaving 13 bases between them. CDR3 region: CAWSVSGSKEKLFF. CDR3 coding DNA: TGTGCCTGGAGTGTATCTGGCAGCAAGGAAAAACTGTTTTTT.

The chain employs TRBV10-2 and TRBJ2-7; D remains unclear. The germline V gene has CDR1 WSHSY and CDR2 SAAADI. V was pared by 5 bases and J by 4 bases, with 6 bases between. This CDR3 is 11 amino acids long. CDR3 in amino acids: CASSLSYEQYF. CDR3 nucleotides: TGCGCCAGCAGTCTTTCTTACGAGCAGTACTTC.

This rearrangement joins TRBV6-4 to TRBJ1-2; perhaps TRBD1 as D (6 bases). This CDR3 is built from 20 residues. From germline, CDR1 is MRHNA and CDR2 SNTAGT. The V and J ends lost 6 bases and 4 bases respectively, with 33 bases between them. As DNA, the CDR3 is TGTGCCAGCAGGGACAACAGGGATACCGGGGGCGTCCACCCGCGCTATGGCTACACCTTC. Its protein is CASRDNRDTGGVHPRYGYTF.

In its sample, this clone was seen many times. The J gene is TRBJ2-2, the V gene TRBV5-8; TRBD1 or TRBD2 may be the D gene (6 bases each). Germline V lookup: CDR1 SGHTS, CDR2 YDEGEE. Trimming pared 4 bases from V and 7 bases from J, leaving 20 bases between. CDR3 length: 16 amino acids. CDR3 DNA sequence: TGTGCCAGCAGCCTGCAGGTCGGGGGCAGGATCGGGGAGCTGTTTTTT. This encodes CASSLQVGGRIGELFF.

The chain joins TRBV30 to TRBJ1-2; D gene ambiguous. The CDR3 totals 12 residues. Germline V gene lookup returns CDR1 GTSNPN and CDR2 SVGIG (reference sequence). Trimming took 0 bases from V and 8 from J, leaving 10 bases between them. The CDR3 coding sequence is TGTGCCTGGAGTGTGGGCATGGTAGGCTACACCTTC. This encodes CAWSVGMVGYTF.

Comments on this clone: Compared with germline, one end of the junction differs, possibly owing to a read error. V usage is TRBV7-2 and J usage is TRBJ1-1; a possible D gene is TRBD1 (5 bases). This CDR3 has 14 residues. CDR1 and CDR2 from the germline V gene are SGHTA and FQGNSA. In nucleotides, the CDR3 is TGTTCCAGCAGCAACAGGTGGCTGGACACTGAAGCTTTTTTT. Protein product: CSSSNRWLDTEAFF. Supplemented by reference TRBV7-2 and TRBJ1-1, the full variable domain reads GAGVSQSPSNKVTEKGKDVELRCDPISGHTALYWYRQSLGQGLEFLIYFQGNSAPDKSGLPSDRFSAERTGGSVSTLTIQRTQQEDSAVYLCSSSNRWLDTEAFFGQGTRLTVV.

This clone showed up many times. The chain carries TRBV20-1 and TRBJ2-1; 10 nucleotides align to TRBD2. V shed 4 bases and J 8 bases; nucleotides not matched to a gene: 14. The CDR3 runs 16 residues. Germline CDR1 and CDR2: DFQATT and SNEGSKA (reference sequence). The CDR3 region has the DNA TGCAGTGCTAACCACGGACTAGCGGAAAGGTTCGATGAGCAGTTCTTC. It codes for CSANHGLAERFDEQFF.